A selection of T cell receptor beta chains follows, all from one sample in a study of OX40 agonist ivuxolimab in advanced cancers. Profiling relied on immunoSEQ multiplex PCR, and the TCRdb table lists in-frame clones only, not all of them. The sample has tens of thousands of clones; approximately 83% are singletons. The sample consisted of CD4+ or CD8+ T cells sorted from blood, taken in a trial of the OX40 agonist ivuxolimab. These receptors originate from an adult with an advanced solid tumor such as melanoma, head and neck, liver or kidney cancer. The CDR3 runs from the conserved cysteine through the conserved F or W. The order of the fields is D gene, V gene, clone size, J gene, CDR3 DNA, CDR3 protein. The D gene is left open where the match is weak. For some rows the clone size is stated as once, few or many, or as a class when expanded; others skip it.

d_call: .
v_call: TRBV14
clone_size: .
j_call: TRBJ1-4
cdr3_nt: TGTGCCAGCAGCCGGACCGCAGGGGCAACTAATGAAAAACTGTTTTTT
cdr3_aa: CASSRTAGATNEKLFF

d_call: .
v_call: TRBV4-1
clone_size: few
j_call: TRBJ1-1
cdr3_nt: TGCGCCAGCAGCCCGAATCAGATGAACACTGAAGCTTTCTTT
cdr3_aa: CASSPNQMNTEAFF

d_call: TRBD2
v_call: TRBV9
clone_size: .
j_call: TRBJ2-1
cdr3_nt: TGTGCCAGCGGGGACTACGATAAGGCTGAGCAGTTCTTC
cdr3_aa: CASGDYDKAEQFF

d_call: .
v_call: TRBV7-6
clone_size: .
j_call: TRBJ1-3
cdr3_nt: TGTGCCAGCAGCCCCCGAGGCAGACACTCTGGAAACACCATATATTTT
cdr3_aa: CASSPRGRHSGNTIYF

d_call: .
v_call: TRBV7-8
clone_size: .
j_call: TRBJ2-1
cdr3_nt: TGTGCCAGCAGCTTTGAGGCTTACAATGAGCAGTTCTTC
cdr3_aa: CASSFEAYNEQFF

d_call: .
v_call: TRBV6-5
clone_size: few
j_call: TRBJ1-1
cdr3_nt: TGTGCCAGCAGTTACTCGAGGGACACTGAAGCTTTCTTT
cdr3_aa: CASSYSRDTEAFF

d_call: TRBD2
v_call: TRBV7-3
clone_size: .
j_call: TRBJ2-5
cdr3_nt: TGTGCCAGCAGCCATGCAGCTAGCGGTAAAGAGACCCAGTACTTC
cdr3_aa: CASSHAASGKETQYF

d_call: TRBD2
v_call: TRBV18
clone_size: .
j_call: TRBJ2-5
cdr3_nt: TGTGCCAGCTCACCAGGGAGACAGCGGGGGGAGCAGTACTTC
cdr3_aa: CASSPGRQRGEQYF

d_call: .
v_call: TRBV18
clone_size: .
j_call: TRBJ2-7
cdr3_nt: TGTGCCAGCTCGGAGGCTTCCTACGAGCAGTACTTC
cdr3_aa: CASSEASYEQYF

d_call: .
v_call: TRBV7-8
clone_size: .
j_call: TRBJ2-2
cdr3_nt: TGTGCCAGCAGCCCCCGACTAGTGGGGGGGCCGTGGACCGGGGAGCTGTTTTTT
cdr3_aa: CASSPRLVGGPWTGELFF

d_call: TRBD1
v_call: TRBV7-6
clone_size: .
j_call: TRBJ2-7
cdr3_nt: TGTGCCAGCAGCTTTAGACAGGGGGCGAGAAACGAGCAGTACTTC
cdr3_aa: CASSFRQGARNEQYF

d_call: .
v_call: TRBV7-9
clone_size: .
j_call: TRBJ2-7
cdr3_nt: TGTGCCAGCAGCACAGACTCCTACGAGCAGTACTTC
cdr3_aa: CASSTDSYEQYF

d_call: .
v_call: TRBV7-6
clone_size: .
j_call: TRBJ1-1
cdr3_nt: TGTGCCAGCAGCATGAGACAGGAGGGGAGTGCTTTCTTT
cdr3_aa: CASSMRQEGSAFF

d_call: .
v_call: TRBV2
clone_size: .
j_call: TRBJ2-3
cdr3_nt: TGTGCCAGCAGTGAGGGGCTAGTGGGGCAGTATTTT
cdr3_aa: CASSEGLVGQYF

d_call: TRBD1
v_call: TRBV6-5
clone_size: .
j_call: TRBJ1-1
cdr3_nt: TGTGCCAGCGCGTACAGGGGGGTGGACACTGAAGCTTTCTTT
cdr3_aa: CASAYRGVDTEAFF

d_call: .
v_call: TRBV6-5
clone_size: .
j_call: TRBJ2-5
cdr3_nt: TGTGCCAGCAGTTCCTATCAAGAGACCCAGTACTTC
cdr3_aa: CASSSYQETQYF

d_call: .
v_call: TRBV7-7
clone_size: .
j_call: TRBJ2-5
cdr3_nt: TGTGCTAGCAGCTTAGTTGGGGGTGGCCAAGAGACCCAGTACTTC
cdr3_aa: CASSLVGGGQETQYF

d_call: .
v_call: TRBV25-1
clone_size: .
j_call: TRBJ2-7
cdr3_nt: TGTGCCAGCAGTGGGACAGGGAGGGCCGAGCAGTACTTC
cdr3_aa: CASSGTGRAEQYF

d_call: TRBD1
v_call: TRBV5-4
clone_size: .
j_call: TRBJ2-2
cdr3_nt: TGTGCCAGCAGCTACCTGGTGGGCAGGGGGCGGGCGAACACCGGGGAGCTGTTTTTT
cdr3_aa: CASSYLVGRGRANTGELFF

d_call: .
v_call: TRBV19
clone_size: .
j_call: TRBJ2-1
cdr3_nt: TGTGCCAGTAGCATTGCACCGGGACTCTACAATGAGCAGTTCTTC
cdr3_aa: CASSIAPGLYNEQFF

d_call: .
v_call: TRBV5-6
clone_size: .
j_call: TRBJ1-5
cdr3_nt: TGTGCCAGCAGTTTAGGGGTTCCCGGAAAGCAGCCCCAGCATTTT
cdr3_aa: CASSLGVPGKQPQHF

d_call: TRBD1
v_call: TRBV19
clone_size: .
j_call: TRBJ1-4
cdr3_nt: TGTGCCAGTAGCATCCGTTTGAGGGGGCGCGATGAAAAACTGTTTTTT
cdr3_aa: CASSIRLRGRDEKLFF

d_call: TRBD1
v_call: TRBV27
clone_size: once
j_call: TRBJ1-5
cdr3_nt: TGTGCCAGCAGCACGGGACAGGGTGGGCCCGGGTTGCCCCAGCATTTT
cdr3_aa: CASSTGQGGPGLPQHF

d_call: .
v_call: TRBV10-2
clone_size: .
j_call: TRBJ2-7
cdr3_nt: TGCGCCAGCAGTGAGCCTTGGGACTCCTACGAGCAGTACTTC
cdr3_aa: CASSEPWDSYEQYF

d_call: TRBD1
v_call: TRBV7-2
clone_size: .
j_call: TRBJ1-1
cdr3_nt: TGTGCCAGCAGCTCCGGACAGGGGGCGAATCGGAGGACTGAAGCTTTCTTT
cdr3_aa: CASSSGQGANRRTEAFF

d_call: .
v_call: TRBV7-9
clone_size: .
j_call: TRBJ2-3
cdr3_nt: TGTGCCAGCAGCTTATATTCCTACACAGATACGCAGTATTTT
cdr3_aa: CASSLYSYTDTQYF

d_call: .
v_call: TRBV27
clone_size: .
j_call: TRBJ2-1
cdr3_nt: TGTGCCAGCAGTTTGGACGGTCCATACAATGAGCAGTTCTTC
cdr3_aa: CASSLDGPYNEQFF

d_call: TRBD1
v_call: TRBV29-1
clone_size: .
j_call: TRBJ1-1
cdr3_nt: TGCAGCGGGTACGGACAGGGTGAAGCTTTCTTT
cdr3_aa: CSGYGQGEAFF

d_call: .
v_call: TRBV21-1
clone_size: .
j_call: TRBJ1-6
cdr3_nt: TGTGCCAGCGCCGCCGGGGCGGGACCCTATAATTCACCCCTCCACTTT
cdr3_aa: CASAAGAGPYNSPLHF

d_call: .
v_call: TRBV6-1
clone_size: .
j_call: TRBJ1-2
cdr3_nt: TGTGCCAGCAGGGAGACAGGAGACTATGGCTACACCTTC
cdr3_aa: CASRETGDYGYTF

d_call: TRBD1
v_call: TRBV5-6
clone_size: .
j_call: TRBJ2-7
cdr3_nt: TGTGCCAGCAGCTTGCCTCGGGACAGGGGATACGAGCAGTACTTC
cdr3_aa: CASSLPRDRGYEQYF

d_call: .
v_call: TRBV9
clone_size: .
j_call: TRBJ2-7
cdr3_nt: TGTGCCAGCAGCGTAGCTTCAGGTAACTACGAGCAGTACTTC
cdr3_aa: CASSVASGNYEQYF

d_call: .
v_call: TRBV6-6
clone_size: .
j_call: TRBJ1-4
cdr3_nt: TGTGCCAGCAGTCCCGAGAACCTTGAAAAACTGTTTTTT
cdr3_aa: CASSPENLEKLFF

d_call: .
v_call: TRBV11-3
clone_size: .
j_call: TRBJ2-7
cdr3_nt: TGTGCCAGCAGCTTAGAGGGGGACTACGAGCAGTACTTC
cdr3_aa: CASSLEGDYEQYF

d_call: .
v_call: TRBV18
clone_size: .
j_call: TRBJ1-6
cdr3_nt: TGTGCCAGCTCCCCCGACCGGAGCTCCTATAATTCACCCCTCCACTTT
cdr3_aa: CASSPDRSSYNSPLHF

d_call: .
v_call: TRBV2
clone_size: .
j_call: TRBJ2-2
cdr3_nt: TGTGCCAGCAGTGATCCGCTGGACCGGATAGTCACCGGGGAGCTGTTTTTT
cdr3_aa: CASSDPLDRIVTGELFF

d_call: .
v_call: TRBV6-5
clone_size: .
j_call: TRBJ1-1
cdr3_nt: TGTGCCAGCAGTTCCGGGACAAGCACTGAAGCTTTCTTT
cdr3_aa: CASSSGTSTEAFF

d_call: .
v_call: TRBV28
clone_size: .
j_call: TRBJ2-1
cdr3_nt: TGTGCCAGCAGCCCGGTGGACCCCTCATACAATGAGCAGTTCTTC
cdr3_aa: CASSPVDPSYNEQFF

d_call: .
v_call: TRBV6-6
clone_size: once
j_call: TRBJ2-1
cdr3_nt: TGTGCCAGCAGATCTACAGTCCAGTACGCCTACAATGAGCAGTTCTTC
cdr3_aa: CASRSTVQYAYNEQFF

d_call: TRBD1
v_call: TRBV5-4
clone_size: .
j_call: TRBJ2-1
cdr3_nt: TGTGCCAGCACCTGGGGGACAGGGGAACATGAGCAGTTCTTC
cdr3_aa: CASTWGTGEHEQFF

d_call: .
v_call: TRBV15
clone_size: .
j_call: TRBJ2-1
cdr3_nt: TGTGCCACCAGCAGGGGGAGGTCCTCCTACAATGAGCAGTTCTTC
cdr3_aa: CATSRGRSSYNEQFF

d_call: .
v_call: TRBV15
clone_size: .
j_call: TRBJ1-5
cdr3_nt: TGTGCCACCAGCAGAGATGGGGTCGGGGTCAATCAGCCCCAGCATTTT
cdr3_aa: CATSRDGVGVNQPQHF

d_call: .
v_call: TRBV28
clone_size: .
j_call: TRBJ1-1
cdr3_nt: TGTGCCAGCAGTTTAGCACGGGACACTGAAGCTTTCTTT
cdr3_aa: CASSLARDTEAFF

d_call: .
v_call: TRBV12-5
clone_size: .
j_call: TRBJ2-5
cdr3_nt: TGTGCTAGTGGTTTCGTCCCCAGTATCGAGACCCAGTACTTC
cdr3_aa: CASGFVPSIETQYF

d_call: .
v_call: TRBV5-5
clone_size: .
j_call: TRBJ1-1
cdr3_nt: TGTGCCAGCAGACAATACCGGGACAACATGAACACTGAAGCTTTCTTT
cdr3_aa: CASRQYRDNMNTEAFF